The clone carrying this T cell receptor (beta chain) was counted between two and nine times. Its specificity is unknown. The entry originates in a study of T-cell memory formation after mild COVID-19. Study results and caveats: CM and EM subsets held most contracting CD4+ clones; EMRA held CD8+ ones. Cross-reactive memory seemingly joined, as some responding clones were found in pre-infection memory. Clones contracting day 15 to 85 were balanced CD4/CD8; later expanders leaned CD4+.

The CDR3 runs to 15 residues. CDR1 SNHLY and CDR2 FYNNEI come from the germline V gene. The V end lost 3 bases, the J end lost 5 bases, and 17 bases lay between the germline ends. TCR alpha and TCR beta cDNA libraries with sample barcodes and UMIs came from 5'RACE using constant-segment primers. MiXCR was run by TCRdb on the 5' RACE reads, yielding one entry per CDR3 protein. Here the sample spans 580,000 or so distinct CDR3 sequences, 15% to 20% being singletons. Source material: PBMCs or a T cell subset sorted from them (not recorded which). The TCR sequence derives from an adult woman who had mild COVID-19 (a few samples of this study predate the infection). Cell type and time point are not known. This rearrangement joins TRBV2 to TRBJ2-7, with D maybe TRBD1 (5 bases). CDR3 loop: CASSDAGHPQDEQYF. In DNA form, the CDR3 reads TGTGCCAGCAGTGACGCAGGACACCCCCAGGACGAGCAGTACTTC.